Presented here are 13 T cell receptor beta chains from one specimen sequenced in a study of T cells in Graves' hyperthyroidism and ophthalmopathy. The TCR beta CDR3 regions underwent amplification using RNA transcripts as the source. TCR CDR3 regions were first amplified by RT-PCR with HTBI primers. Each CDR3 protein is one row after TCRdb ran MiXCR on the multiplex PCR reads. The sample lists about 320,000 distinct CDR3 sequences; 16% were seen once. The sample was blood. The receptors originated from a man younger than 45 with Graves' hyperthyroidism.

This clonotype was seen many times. This chain's CDR3 is CASSLGEGNGYTF. CDR3 nucleotides: TGCGCCAGCAGCCTTGGGGAGGGGAATGGCTACACCTTC. The chain has TRBV5-1 and TRBJ1-2, with TRBD1 as a possible D gene (5 bases). Germline assignment: CDR1 SGHRS and CDR2 YFSETQ. Trimming stripped 4 bases from V and 6 bases from J, with 13 bases between. CDR3 size: 13 residues.

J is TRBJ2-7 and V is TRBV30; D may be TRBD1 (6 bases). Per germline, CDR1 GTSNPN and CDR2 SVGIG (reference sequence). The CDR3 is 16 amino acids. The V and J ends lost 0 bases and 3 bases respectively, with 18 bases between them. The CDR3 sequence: CAWSVGWSGTNYEQYF. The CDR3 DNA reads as TGTGCCTGGAGTGTAGGATGGTCGGGGACAAACTACGAGCAGTACTTC.

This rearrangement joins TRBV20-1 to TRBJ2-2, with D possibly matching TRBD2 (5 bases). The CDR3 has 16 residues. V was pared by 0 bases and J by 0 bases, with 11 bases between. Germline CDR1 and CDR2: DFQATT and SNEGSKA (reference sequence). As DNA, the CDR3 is TGCAGTGCTAGAGAATGGCAGGAGGCGAACACCGGGGAGCTGTTTTTT. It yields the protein CSAREWQEANTGELFF.

The DNA of the CDR3 is TGTGCCAGCAGCTCGACAGGGTCGAACTATGGCTACACCTTC. It yields the protein CASSSTGSNYGYTF. The genes are TRBV11-3 and TRBJ1-2; 7 bases match TRBD1. V dropped 4 bases and J dropped 2; count of bases not matched to a gene: 4. This CDR3 spans 14 amino acids. Germline CDR1 SGHNT, CDR2 YENEEA.

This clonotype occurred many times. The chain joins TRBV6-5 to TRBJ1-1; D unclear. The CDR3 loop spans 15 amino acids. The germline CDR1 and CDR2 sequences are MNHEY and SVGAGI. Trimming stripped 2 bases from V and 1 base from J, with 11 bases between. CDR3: CASSYIGRANTEAFF. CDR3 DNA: TGTGCCAGCAGTTACATCGGACGGGCGAACACTGAAGCTTTCTTT.

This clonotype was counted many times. The CDR3 coding sequence is TGTGCCAGCAGTTTGGCCGTGACCTACGAGCAGTACTTC. Its protein product is CASSLAVTYEQYF. The chain employs TRBV12-3 or TRBV12-4 and TRBJ2-7; D is ambiguous. V was clipped by 3 bases and J by 2 bases, with 8 bases between them. The CDR3 sequence is 13 residues long.

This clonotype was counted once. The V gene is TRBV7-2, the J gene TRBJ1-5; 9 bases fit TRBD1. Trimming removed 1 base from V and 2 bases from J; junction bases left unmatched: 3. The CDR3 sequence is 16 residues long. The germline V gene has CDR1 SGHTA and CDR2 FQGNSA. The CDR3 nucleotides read TGTGCCAGCAGCTTAGATAGACAGGGGGGCAATCAGCCCCAGCATTTT. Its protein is CASSLDRQGGNQPQHF.

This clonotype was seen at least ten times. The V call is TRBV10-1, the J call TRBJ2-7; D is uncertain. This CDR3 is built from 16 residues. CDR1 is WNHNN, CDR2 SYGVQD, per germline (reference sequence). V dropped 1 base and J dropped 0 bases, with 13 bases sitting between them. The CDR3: CASSEYSSFSSYEQYF. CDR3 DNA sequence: TGCGCCAGCAGTGAGTATAGTTCCTTTAGCTCCTACGAGCAGTACTTC.

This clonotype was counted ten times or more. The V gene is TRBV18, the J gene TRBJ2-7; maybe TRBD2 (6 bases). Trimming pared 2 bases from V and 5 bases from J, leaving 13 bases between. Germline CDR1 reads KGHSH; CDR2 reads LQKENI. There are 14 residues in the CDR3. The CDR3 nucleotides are TGTGCCAGCTCACCAACCGGGAGCGGCGACGAGCAGTACTTC. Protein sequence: CASSPTGSGDEQYF.

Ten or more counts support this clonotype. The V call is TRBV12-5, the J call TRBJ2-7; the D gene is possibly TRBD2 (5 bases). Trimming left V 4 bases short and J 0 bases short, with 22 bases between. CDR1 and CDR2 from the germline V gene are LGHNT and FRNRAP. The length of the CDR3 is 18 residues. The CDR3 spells CASGWPDGRGSFSYEQYF. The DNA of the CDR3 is TGTGCTAGTGGTTGGCCGGATGGGCGCGGGTCATTCTCCTACGAGCAGTACTTC.

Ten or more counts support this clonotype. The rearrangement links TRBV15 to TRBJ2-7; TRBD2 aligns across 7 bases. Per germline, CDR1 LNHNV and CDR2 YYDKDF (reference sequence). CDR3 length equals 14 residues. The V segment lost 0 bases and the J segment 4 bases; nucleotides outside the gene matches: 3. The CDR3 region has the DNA TGTGCCACCAGCAGAGATCGGGGAGGGTACGAGCAGTACTTC. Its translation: CATSRDRGGYEQYF. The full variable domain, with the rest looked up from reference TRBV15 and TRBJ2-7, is DAMVIQNPRYQVTQFGKPVTLSCSQTLNHNVMYWYQQKSSQAPKLLFHYYDKDFNNEADTPDNFQSRRPNTSFCFLDIRSPGLGDTAMYLCATSRDRGGYEQYFGPGTRLTVT.

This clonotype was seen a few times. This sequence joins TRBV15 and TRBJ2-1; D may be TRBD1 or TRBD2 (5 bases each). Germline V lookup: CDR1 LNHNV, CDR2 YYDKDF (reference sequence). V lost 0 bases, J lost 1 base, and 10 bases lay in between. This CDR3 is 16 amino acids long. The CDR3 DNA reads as TGTGCCACCAGCAGAGATGGGACCCAGTCCTACAATGAGCAGTTCTTC. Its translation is CATSRDGTQSYNEQFF.

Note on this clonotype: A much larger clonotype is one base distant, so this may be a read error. The DNA of the CDR3 is TGTGCCAGCAGCCGAGGCGTAGATGGCTACACCTTC. Its translation: CASSRGVDGYTF. The chain is built from TRBV3-1 and TRBJ1-2; D gene ambiguous. The CDR3 is made up of 12 amino acids. Germline V gene data show CDR1 as LGHDT and CDR2 as YNNKEL (reference sequence). V lost 4 bases and J lost 6, with 9 bases in between. The complete variable domain, with remaining parts taken from reference TRBV3-1 and TRBJ1-2, reads DTAVSQTPKYLVTQMGNDKSIKCEQNLGHDTMYWYKQDSKKFLKIMFSYNNKELIINETVPNRFSPKSPDKAHLNLHINSLELGDSAVYFCASSRGVDGYTFGSGTRLTVV.